The 13 T cell receptor beta chains below come from one sample, sequenced in a study of T-cell reconstitution after alpha-beta-depleted transplantation in children. TCRbeta library construction was performed incorporating unique molecular identifiers. TCRdb redid the calling of the PCR reads with MiXCR, one entry per CDR3 protein. The sample records 120,000 to 150,000 distinct CDR3 sequences, around 8.5% being singletons. Sequences were derived from PBMCs, mostly from graft donor cells, sampled 180 days after TCRalphabeta/CD19-depleted stem cell transplant. The receptors originated from a female patient aged 2 to 10 who had a stem cell transplant for congenital amegakaryocytic thrombocytopenia, so the T cells may come from the graft donor.

At least ten counts were recorded for this clonotype. This chain links TRBV4-2 with TRBJ2-1, with TRBD2 as a possible D gene (6 bases). V lost 1 base and J 12 bases, leaving 16 bases between the germline ends. The CDR3 consists of 14 residues. In germline, CDR1 is LGHNA, CDR2 YNFKEQ. This CDR3 reads CASSQGPTSFGQFF. CDR3 bases: TGTGCCAGCAGCCAAGGCCCTACTAGCTTCGGGCAGTTCTTC.

This clonotype was seen many times. This sequence joins TRBV7-2 and TRBJ2-2; D is undetermined. Trimming pared 0 bases from V and 3 bases from J, leaving 2 bases between. Germline V CDR1 and CDR2: SGHTA, FQGNSA. The CDR3 runs to 13 residues. DNA of the CDR3: TGTGCCAGCAGCTTAGCATACACCGGGGAGCTGTTTTTT. This translates into CASSLAYTGELFF.

There are many counts of this clonotype. This chain connects TRBV13 to TRBJ2-1, with D hard to call. This CDR3 is built from 13 residues. CDR1 and CDR2 (germline): PRHDT, FYEKMQ (reference sequence). V was clipped by 0 bases and J by 9 bases, with 9 bases between them. The CDR3 loop reads CASSLGLGLEQFF. CDR3 DNA: TGTGCCAGCAGCTTAGGCCTGGGCCTTGAGCAGTTCTTC. The full variable domain, its missing parts supplied by reference TRBV13 and TRBJ2-1, is AAGVIQSPRHLIKEKRETATLKCYPIPRHDTVYWYQQGPGQDPQFLISFYEKMQSDKGSIPDRFSAQQFSDYHSELNMSSLELGDSALYFCASSLGLGLEQFFGPGTRLTVL.

In this sample, this clonotype turned up many times. This chain connects TRBV7-6 to TRBJ1-2; no clear D. The CDR3 has 13 residues. The V gene's germline CDR1 is SGHVS and CDR2 FNYEAQ. Trimming took 10 bases from V and 13 from J, leaving 25 bases between them. The CDR3 bases are TGTGCCACCTCAAGACTTTTAAGAGGGATAGGCACCTTC. Protein: CATSRLLRGIGTF.

This clonotype was detected many times. This chain uses TRBV12-3 or TRBV12-4 with TRBJ2-3, with TRBD1 matching 7 bases. V dropped 6 bases and J dropped 7; count of bases not matched to a gene: 4. The CDR3 runs 12 residues. CDR3 in DNA: TGTGCCAGCAGCCCGACAGGGAATACGCAGTATTTT. The encoded protein is CASSPTGNTQYF.

This clonotype was seen many times. The rearrangement uses TRBV20-1 and TRBJ2-7, with 12 bases fitting TRBD2. J was trimmed by 2 bases and V by 0 bases; bases with no gene match: 2. This CDR3 comprises 15 residues. Germline CDR1 and CDR2: DFQATT and SNEGSKA (reference sequence). CDR3 sequence reads: CSARDLAGGTYEQYF. CDR3 DNA sequence: TGCAGTGCTAGAGATCTAGCGGGGGGGACCTACGAGCAGTACTTC.

This clonotype was found a few times. The rearrangement joins TRBV10-2 to TRBJ2-3, with D perhaps TRBD2 (6 bases). Germline V gene sequence: CDR1 WSHSY, CDR2 SAAADI. Trimming took 1 base from V and 1 from J, leaving 15 bases between them. The length of the CDR3 is 17 residues. The CDR3 loop reads CASSEWVGGGGTDTQYF. In DNA form, the CDR3 reads TGCGCCAGCAGTGAGTGGGTCGGAGGAGGGGGCACAGATACGCAGTATTTT.

There are many counts of this clonotype. The rearrangement joins TRBV25-1 to TRBJ2-1, with a tentative D call TRBD2 (6 bases). Germline V gives CDR1 MGHDK, CDR2 SYGVNS. V lost 5 bases and J lost 0, with 14 bases in between. The CDR3 has 16 amino acids. The CDR3 spells CASSTQGLSSYNEQFF. In nucleotides, the CDR3 is TGTGCCAGCAGTACCCAGGGACTCAGCTCCTACAATGAGCAGTTCTTC.

The V gene is TRBV10-3, the J gene TRBJ2-3, with D possibly matching TRBD2 (5 bases). The germline V gene encodes CDR1 ENHRY and CDR2 SYGVKD. The CDR3 has 12 residues. V dropped 6 bases and J dropped 6 bases, with 10 bases sitting between them. The CDR3: CAIRDLTDTQYF. CDR3 sequence (DNA): TGTGCCATCAGGGACTTAACGGATACGCAGTATTTT.

In regard to this clonotype: At one boundary the junction diverges from the germline segment, which might be a read error. This chain uses TRBV7-9 with TRBJ2-5, with D unclear. The CDR3 contains 15 residues. From germline, CDR1 is SEHNR and CDR2 FQNEAQ (reference sequence). CDR3 sequence reads: CASSLGPLKQETQYF. The CDR3 region has the DNA TGTGCCAGCAGCTTAGGGCCTCTAAAACAAGAGACCCAGTACTTT.

This clonotype has a single count. A much larger clone sits a single nucleotide away, making a read error possible. The CDR3 DNA is TGTGCCAGCAGTTTCTGGTACACCGGGGAGCTGTTTTTT. Translated, it gives CASSFWYTGELFF. The chain employs TRBV12-3 or TRBV12-4 and TRBJ2-2; D gene ambiguous. Between the trimmed V and J ends, which lost 3 bases and 3 bases, there was a span of 5 bases. The CDR3 sequence is 13 residues long.

This clonotype was counted many times. The germline gene is not matched at one end of the junction; a read error may be the cause. The V gene is TRBV29-1, the J gene TRBJ2-1; no reliable D call. The CDR3 runs to 13 residues. Germline CDR1 is SQVTM and CDR2 is ANQGSEA. The DNA for the CDR3 is TGCAGCGTGAGAGGATCTTGGTACAGTGAGCAGTTCTTC. Protein: CSVRGSWYSEQFF.

This clonotype showed up many times. This chain links TRBV4-1 with TRBJ1-1; 8 bases line up with TRBD1. This CDR3 contains 15 residues. V dropped 5 bases and J dropped 0; count of bases not matched to a gene: 5. Germline values: CDR1 MGHRA, CDR2 YSYEKL. CDR3: CASSARQGMNTEAFF. The CDR3 DNA sequence: TGCGCCAGCAGCGCTCGACAGGGGATGAACACTGAAGCTTTCTTT.